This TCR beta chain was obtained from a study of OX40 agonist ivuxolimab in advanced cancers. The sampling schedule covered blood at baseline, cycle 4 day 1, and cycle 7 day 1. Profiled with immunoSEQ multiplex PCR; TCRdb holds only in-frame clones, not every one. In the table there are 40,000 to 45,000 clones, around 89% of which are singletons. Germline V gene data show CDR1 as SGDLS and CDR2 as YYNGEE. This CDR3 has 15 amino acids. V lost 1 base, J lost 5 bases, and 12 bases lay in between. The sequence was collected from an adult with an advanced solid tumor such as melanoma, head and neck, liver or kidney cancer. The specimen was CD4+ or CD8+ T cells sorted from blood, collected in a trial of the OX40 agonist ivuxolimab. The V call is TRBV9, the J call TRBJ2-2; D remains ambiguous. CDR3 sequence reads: CASSVSPVGTGELFF. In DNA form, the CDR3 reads TGTGCCAGCAGCGTATCACCCGTAGGAACCGGGGAGCTGTTTTTT.